A single sample gave rise to the 28 T cell receptor beta chains below, sequenced in a study of graft-versus-host responses after intestinal transplantation. Some clones are missing from TCRdb's copy, which holds only in-frame ones; the method was immunoSEQ multiplex PCR. The sample lists over 100,000 clones; 85% to 95% were seen once. Their target antigens are unknown. Sequencing used unstimulated CD4+ T cells sorted from spleen or lymph node cells, obtained before intestinal transplant. The receptor source for this set is a human donor who received an intestinal transplant.

The chain combines TRBV28 with TRBJ2-7; 10 bases fit TRBD1. This CDR3 comprises 15 residues. Germline CDR1 is MDHEN and CDR2 is SYDVKM. V shed 5 bases, J shed 7 bases, and the junction held 11 bases outside the gene matches. The CDR3 nucleotides are TGTGCCAGCAGTAGGGGGGGGACAGGGGATAGGGAGCAGTACTTC. It yields the protein CASSRGGTGDREQYF.

The chain is built from TRBV15 and TRBJ2-7; D is perhaps TRBD1 (5 bases). The CDR3 is made up of 14 amino acids. V shed 0 bases and J shed 4 bases, with 10 bases lying between them. From germline, CDR1 is LNHNV and CDR2 YYDKDF (reference sequence). The CDR3: CATSRDQGFYEQYF. CDR3 DNA: TGTGCCACCAGCAGAGATCAGGGTTTTTACGAGCAGTACTTC.

The J gene is TRBJ1-4, the V gene TRBV5-4, with 7 bases fitting TRBD1. In germline, CDR1 is SGHNT, CDR2 YYREEE (reference sequence). V dropped 4 bases and J dropped 2; count of bases not matched to a gene: 5. The CDR3 has 15 amino acids. CDR3 nucleotides: TGTGCCAGCAGCCCCCAGGGGGGGACTAATGAAAAACTGTTTTTT. Its protein product is CASSPQGGTNEKLFF.

The gene calls are TRBV5-1 and TRBJ2-7; D uncertain. V lost 0 bases and J 9 bases, leaving 10 bases between the germline ends. The germline gives CDR1 SGHRS, CDR2 YFSETQ. The CDR3 loop spans 12 amino acids. CDR3 in DNA: TGCGCCAGCAGCTTGGATGATGGCGGGCAGTACTTC. As protein: CASSLDDGGQYF.

The CDR3 nucleotides read TGTGCCAGCAGCGGGAGACTGGCTTACACAGATACGCAGTATTTT. Amino acids: CASSGRLAYTDTQYF. This sequence joins TRBV7-2 and TRBJ2-3; TRBD2 might be the D (5 bases). CDR1 is SGHTA, CDR2 FQGNSA, per germline. Between the trimmed V and J ends, which lost 5 bases and 2 bases, there was a span of 14 bases. This CDR3 comprises 15 residues. The full variable domain, completed using reference TRBV7-2 and TRBJ2-3, is GAGVSQSPSNKVTEKGKDVELRCDPISGHTALYWYRQSLGQGLEFLIYFQGNSAPDKSGLPSDRFSAERTGGSVSTLTIQRTQQEDSAVYLCASSGRLAYTDTQYFGPGTRLTVL.

V usage is TRBV6-5 and J usage is TRBJ1-2; D may be TRBD1 (6 bases). CDR3 length: 13 residues. Per the germline V gene, CDR1 is MNHEY and CDR2 is SVGAGI. Between the trimmed V and J ends, which lost 7 bases and 5 bases, there was a span of 14 bases. The DNA for the CDR3 is TGTGCCAGCACCTCGCAGGGGCATTATGGCTACACCTTC. Translation: CASTSQGHYGYTF.

This chain links TRBV6-1 with TRBJ1-1; 7 bases fit TRBD1. CDR3 size: 14 residues. Germline V gene sequence: CDR1 MNHNS, CDR2 SASEGT. V dropped 6 bases and J dropped 0; count of bases not matched to a gene: 4. CDR3 protein: CASRGTVLNTEAFF. In DNA form, the CDR3 reads TGTGCCAGCAGGGGGACAGTTTTGAACACTGAAGCTTTCTTT.

This chain connects TRBV20-1 to TRBJ2-3; D remains ambiguous. Looked up from germline, CDR1 is DFQATT and CDR2 is SNEGSKA (reference sequence). The V end was cut by 3 bases, the J end by 8 bases, with 6 bases between. This CDR3 has 10 residues. Here the CDR3 DNA reads TGCAGTGCTAGCTGGGGTACGCAGTATTTT. Its protein is CSASWGTQYF.

This clone showed up just a few times. The V and J genes are TRBV11-2 and TRBJ2-7; no clear D. Germline CDR1 SGHAT, CDR2 FQNNGV. The CDR3 covers 11 residues. The germline V and J ends were trimmed by 1 base and 7 bases, with 5 bases remaining between them. The CDR3: CASSLVREQYF. Written as DNA, the CDR3 is TGTGCCAGCAGCTTAGTGAGGGAGCAGTACTTC.

The rearrangement uses TRBV19 and TRBJ2-5, with TRBD2 matching 7 bases. Trimming removed 3 bases from V and 5 bases from J; junction bases left unmatched: 9. The CDR3 is 15 residues long. Germline V gene data show CDR1 as LNHDA and CDR2 as SQIVND (reference sequence). CDR3 residues: CASSMGGGVRETQYF. The CDR3 DNA reads TGTGCCAGTAGTATGGGGGGAGGGGTACGGGAGACCCAGTACTTC.

The chain combines TRBV11-2 with TRBJ2-7; no definite D call. V lost 8 bases, J lost 0 bases, and 11 bases lay in between. The CDR3 is made up of 13 amino acids. Germline V gives CDR1 SGHAT, CDR2 FQNNGV. The CDR3 coding sequence is TGTGCCAGCGCGCCCGCTAGCTCCTACGAGCAGTACTTC. Translating gives CASAPASSYEQYF.

The chain links TRBV25-1 to TRBJ1-2, with D perhaps TRBD1 (5 bases). The CDR3 extends over 13 amino acids. Between the trimmed V and J ends, which lost 10 bases and 2 bases, there was a span of 14 bases. Germline assignment: CDR1 MGHDK and CDR2 SYGVNS. CDR3 sequence (DNA): TGTGCCACCCAGGGAACAGGCAACTATGGCTACACCTTC. Translating gives CATQGTGNYGYTF.

The genes are TRBV5-1 and TRBJ1-3; possibly TRBD1 for D (5 bases). Per the germline V gene, CDR1 is SGHRS and CDR2 is YFSETQ. Deletions cut 3 bases from V and 0 bases from J, with 7 bases between. This CDR3 spans 14 amino acids. The CDR3 loop is CASSSDISGNTIYF. CDR3 bases: TGCGCCAGCAGCTCGGACATCTCTGGAAACACCATATATTTT. The entire variable domain, with the rest obtained from reference TRBV5-1 and TRBJ1-3, is as follows: KAGVTQTPRYLIKTRGQQVTLSCSPISGHRSVSWYQQTPGQGLQFLFEYFSETQRNKGNFPGRFSGRQFSNSRSEMNVSTLELGDSALYLCASSSDISGNTIYFGEGSWLTVV.

The CDR3 nucleotides read TGTGCCAGCAGTGAAGGGACTAGCGGGAGAGGAGCAGATACGCAGTATTTT. This sequence encodes CASSEGTSGRGADTQYF. The genes are TRBV2 and TRBJ2-3; 13 bases are shared with TRBD2. V trimming: 1 base; J trimming: 4 bases; junction bases outside the gene matches: 5. This CDR3 region has 17 residues. The germline CDR1 and CDR2 sequences are SNHLY and FYNNEI.

The V gene is TRBV2, the J gene TRBJ1-5; 8 bases agree with TRBD1. CDR3 length equals 17 residues. Trimming cost V 7 bases and J 0 bases; bases outside gene matches: 11. Germline lookup yields CDR1 SNHLY and CDR2 FYNNEI. CDR3 loop: CASKPGGVPYSNQPQHF. The CDR3 nucleotides are TGTGCCAGCAAGCCAGGGGGCGTCCCTTATAGCAATCAGCCCCAGCATTTT. Combining the CDR3 with reference TRBV2 and TRBJ1-5 gives the whole variable domain EPEVTQTPSHQVTQMGQEVILRCVPISNHLYFYWYRQILGQKVEFLVSFYNNEISEKSEIFDDQFSVERPDGSNFTLKIRSTKLEDSAMYFCASKPGGVPYSNQPQHFGDGTRLSIL.

Worth noting for this clone: One junction end disagrees with the germline gene, perhaps due to a read error. This rearrangement joins TRBV19 to TRBJ2-2; TRBD1 aligns across 7 bases. This CDR3 contains 15 residues. The germline gives CDR1 LNHDA, CDR2 SQIVND (reference sequence). In DNA, the CDR3 is TGTGCCAGTACAGGGACAGCCATCCCGTCCGGAGAGCTGTTTTTT. Its translation is CASTGTAIPSGELFF.

This clone was seen more than once but under ten times. The chain links TRBV6-1 to TRBJ1-5, with 8 bases lining up with TRBD1. Per the germline V gene, CDR1 is MNHNS and CDR2 is SASEGT. CDR3 length equals 15 residues. V was clipped by 3 bases and J by 6 bases; unmatched bases: 7. The chain's CDR3 is CASSDYRGGTQPQHF. CDR3 DNA sequence: TGTGCCAGCAGTGACTACAGGGGGGGTACTCAGCCCCAGCATTTT.

The V gene is TRBV27, the J gene TRBJ2-5, with D hard to call. Trimming removed 6 bases at V and 1 base at J, with 3 bases between. Germline values: CDR1 MNHEY, CDR2 SMNVEV (reference sequence). The CDR3 totals 11 residues. The CDR3 spells CASSSQETQYF. The CDR3, as DNA: TGTGCCAGCAGCTCCCAAGAGACCCAGTACTTC.

V is TRBV30 and J is TRBJ2-1; D unresolved. V gave up 7 bases and J gave up 6 bases, with 19 bases separating them. Germline loops: CDR1 GTSNPN, CDR2 SVGIG (reference sequence). There are 14 residues in the CDR3. This CDR3 is CAYPVTPLGNEQFF. Here the CDR3 DNA reads TGTGCCTACCCGGTGACGCCCCTCGGCAATGAGCAGTTCTTC.

The chain uses TRBV5-1 and TRBJ2-5, with 8 bases lining up with TRBD1. Trimming cost V 2 bases and J 4 bases; bases outside gene matches: 4. Looked up from germline, CDR1 is SGHRS and CDR2 is YFSETQ. The CDR3 is 14 residues long. The CDR3 here is CASSFGQGLETQYF. DNA for the CDR3: TGCGCCAGCAGCTTTGGACAGGGATTAGAGACCCAGTACTTC.

This clone was observed a few times. The chain is built from TRBV5-1 and TRBJ2-2; TRBD2 is a possible D gene (6 bases). The CDR3 spans 15 residues. Trimming left V 1 base short and J 7 bases short, with 14 bases between. Germline loops: CDR1 SGHRS, CDR2 YFSETQ. CDR3 sequence: CASSLSSGEVGELFF. The CDR3 DNA sequence: TGCGCCAGCAGCTTGTCTTCGGGAGAGGTCGGGGAGCTGTTTTTT.

This sequence joins TRBV5-8 and TRBJ2-3; tentative D call: TRBD2 (5 bases). The CDR3 loop spans 16 amino acids. Germline V CDR1 and CDR2: SGHTS, YDEGEE. V was clipped by 4 bases and J by 0 bases, with 15 bases between them. CDR3 in amino acids: CASSQWLGGSTDTQYF. The CDR3 coding sequence is TGTGCCAGCAGCCAATGGTTAGGCGGGAGCACAGATACGCAGTATTTT. The entire variable domain, with the rest obtained from reference TRBV5-8 and TRBJ2-3, is as follows: EAGVTQSPTHLIKTRGQQATLRCSPISGHTSVYWYQQALGLGLQFLLWYDEGEERNRGNFPPRFSGRQFPNYSSELNVNALELEDSALYLCASSQWLGGSTDTQYFGPGTRLTVL.

The chain couples TRBV25-1 to TRBJ2-7; a weak D match, TRBD1 (7 bases). The CDR3 sequence is 14 residues long. V was cut by 1 base and J by 4 bases, with 11 bases left in between. Germline V gives CDR1 MGHDK, CDR2 SYGVNS. This CDR3 reads CASSEWPGGYEQYF. Written as DNA, the CDR3 is TGTGCCAGCAGTGAATGGCCAGGGGGGTACGAGCAGTACTTC.

This chain joins TRBV18 and TRBJ2-7; 10 nucleotides agree with TRBD2. With 0 bases clipped from V and 3 bases from J, the junction kept 2 bases outside the gene matches. CDR3 length equals 15 residues. Germline V gene sequence: CDR1 KGHSH, CDR2 LQKENI. The CDR3 is CASSPPSGGHYEQYF. The CDR3 bases are TGTGCCAGCTCACCACCTAGCGGGGGGCACTACGAGCAGTACTTC.

The rearrangement links TRBV28 to TRBJ2-4, with D possibly being TRBD1 (6 bases). In germline, CDR1 is MDHEN, CDR2 SYDVKM. V was cut by 5 bases and J by 0 bases, with 17 bases left in between. The CDR3 is made up of 17 amino acids. In DNA, the CDR3 is TGTGCCAGCAGTCGGACAGTAGTCATGGTAGCCAAAAACATTCAGTACTTC. Residues: CASSRTVVMVAKNIQYF.

This chain links TRBV6-1 with TRBJ2-7, with D tentatively TRBD1 (6 bases). Trimming cost V 3 bases and J 2 bases, with 11 bases left between them. In germline, CDR1 is MNHNS, CDR2 SASEGT. The CDR3 is made up of 14 amino acids. The CDR3 nucleotides read TGTGCCAGCAGTGAGGGGACAATCCCCTACGAGCAGTACTTC. This encodes CASSEGTIPYEQYF.

This chain connects TRBV15 to TRBJ1-1; the D is unclear. CDR1 is LNHNV and CDR2 is YYDKDF in the germline V gene (reference sequence). V lost 10 bases to trimming and J lost 1 base, with 13 bases between them. The CDR3 extends over 13 amino acids. CDR3 DNA: TGTGCCAGTAGCTGGCAGACGAACACTGAAGCTTTCTTT. Protein product: CASSWQTNTEAFF. Using reference TRBV15 and TRBJ1-1 for the parts outside the CDR3, the full variable domain is DAMVIQNPRYQVTQFGKPVTLSCSQTLNHNVMYWYQQKSSQAPKLLFHYYDKDFNNEADTPDNFQSRRPNTSFCFLDIRSPGLGDTAMYLCASSWQTNTEAFFGQGTRLTVV.

The chain uses TRBV7-3 and TRBJ2-7; 7 bases agree with TRBD1. Germline lookup yields CDR1 SGHTA and CDR2 FQGTGA. Losses at the gene ends were 11 bases for V and 7 bases for J; bases not matched to a gene: 14. The CDR3 has 13 residues. CDR3 coding DNA: TGTGCCCCATGGAGCCAGGGGGTGGGGGAGCAGTACTTC. This sequence encodes CAPWSQGVGEQYF.